Each of the 2 T cell receptor beta chains below was sequenced from the same sample in a study of T cell responses to AZD1222 COVID-19 vaccine. The protocol was immunoSEQ multiplex PCR, while the TCRdb copy is restricted to in-frame clones and leaves out a portion. In the table there are 100,000 to 120,000 clones, around 80% of which are singletons. The sequencing used peripheral blood, collected on day 0 of AZD1222 vaccination. The receptors were gathered from an adult in good health.

The chain uses TRBV5-6 and TRBJ1-1, with D possibly being TRBD1 (5 bases). Germline V gene data show CDR1 as SGHDT and CDR2 as YYEEEE. The CDR3 loop spans 16 amino acids. V was clipped by 4 bases and J by 0 bases, with 16 bases between them. The CDR3 reads CASSPQGVRMNTEAFF. CDR3 sequence (DNA): TGTGCCAGCAGCCCTCAAGGGGTCAGAATGAACACTGAAGCTTTCTTT. The whole variable domain, filled in from reference TRBV5-6 and TRBJ1-1, reads DAGVTQSPTHLIKTRGQQVTLRCSPKSGHDTVSWYQQALGQGPQFIFQYYEEEERQRGNFPDRFSGHQFPNYSSELNVNALLLGDSALYLCASSPQGVRMNTEAFFGQGTRLTVV.

The chain carries TRBV11-3 and TRBJ2-2, with D unresolved. V lost 0 bases and J 6 bases, leaving 5 bases between the germline ends. CDR1 is SGHNT and CDR2 is YENEEA in the germline V gene. This CDR3 spans 13 amino acids. CDR3 loop: CASSLDGAGELFF. CDR3 nucleotide sequence: TGTGCCAGCAGCTTAGACGGTGCCGGGGAGCTGTTTTTT.